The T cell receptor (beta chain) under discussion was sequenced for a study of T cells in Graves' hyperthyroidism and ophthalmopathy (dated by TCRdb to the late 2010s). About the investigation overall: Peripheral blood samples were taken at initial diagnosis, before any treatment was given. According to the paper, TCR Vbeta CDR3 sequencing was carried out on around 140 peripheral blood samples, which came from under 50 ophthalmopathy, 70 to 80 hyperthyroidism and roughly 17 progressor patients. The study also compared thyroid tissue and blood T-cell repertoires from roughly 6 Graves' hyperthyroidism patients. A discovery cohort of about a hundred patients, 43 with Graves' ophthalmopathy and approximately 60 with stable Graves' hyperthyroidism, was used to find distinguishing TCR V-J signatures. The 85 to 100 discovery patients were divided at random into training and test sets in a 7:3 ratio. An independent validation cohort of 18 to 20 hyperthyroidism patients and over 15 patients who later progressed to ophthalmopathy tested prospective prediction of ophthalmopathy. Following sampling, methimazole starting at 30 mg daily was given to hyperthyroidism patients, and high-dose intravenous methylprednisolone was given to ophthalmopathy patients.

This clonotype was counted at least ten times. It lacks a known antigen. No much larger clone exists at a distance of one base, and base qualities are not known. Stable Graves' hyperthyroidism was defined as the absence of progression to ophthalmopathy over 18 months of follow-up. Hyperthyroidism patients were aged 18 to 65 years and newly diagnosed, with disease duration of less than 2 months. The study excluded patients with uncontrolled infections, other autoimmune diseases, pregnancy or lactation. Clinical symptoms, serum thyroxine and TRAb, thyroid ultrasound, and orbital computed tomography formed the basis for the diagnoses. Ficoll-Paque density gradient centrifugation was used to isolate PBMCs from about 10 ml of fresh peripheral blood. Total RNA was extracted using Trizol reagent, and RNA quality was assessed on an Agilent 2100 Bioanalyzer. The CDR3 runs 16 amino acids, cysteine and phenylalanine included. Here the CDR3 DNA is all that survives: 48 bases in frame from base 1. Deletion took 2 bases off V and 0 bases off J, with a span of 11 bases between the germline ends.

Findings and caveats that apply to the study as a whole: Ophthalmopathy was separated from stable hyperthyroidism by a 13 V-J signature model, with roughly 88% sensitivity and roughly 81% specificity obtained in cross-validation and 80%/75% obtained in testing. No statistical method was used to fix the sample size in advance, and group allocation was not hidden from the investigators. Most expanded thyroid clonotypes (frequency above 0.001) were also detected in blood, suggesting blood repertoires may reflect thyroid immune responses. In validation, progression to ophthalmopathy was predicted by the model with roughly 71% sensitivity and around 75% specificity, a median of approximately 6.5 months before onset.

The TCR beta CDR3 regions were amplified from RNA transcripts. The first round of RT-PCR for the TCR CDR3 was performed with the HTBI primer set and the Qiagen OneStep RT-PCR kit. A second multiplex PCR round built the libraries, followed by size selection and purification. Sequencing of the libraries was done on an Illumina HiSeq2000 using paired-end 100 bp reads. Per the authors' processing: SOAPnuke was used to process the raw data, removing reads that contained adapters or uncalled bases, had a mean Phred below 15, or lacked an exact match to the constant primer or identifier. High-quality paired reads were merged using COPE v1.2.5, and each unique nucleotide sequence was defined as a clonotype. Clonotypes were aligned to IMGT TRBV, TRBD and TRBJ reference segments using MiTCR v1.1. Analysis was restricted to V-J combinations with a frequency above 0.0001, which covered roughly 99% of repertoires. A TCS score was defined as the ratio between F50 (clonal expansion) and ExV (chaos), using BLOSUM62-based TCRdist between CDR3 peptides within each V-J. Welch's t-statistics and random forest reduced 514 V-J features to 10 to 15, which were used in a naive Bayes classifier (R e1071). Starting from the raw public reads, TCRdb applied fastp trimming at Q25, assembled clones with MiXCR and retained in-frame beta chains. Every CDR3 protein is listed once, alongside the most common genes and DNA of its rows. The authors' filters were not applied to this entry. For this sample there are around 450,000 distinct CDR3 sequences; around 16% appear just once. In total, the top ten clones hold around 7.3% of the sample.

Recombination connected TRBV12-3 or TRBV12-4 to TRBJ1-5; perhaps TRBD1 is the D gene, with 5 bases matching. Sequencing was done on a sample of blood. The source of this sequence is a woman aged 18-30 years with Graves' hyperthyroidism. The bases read TGTGCCAGCAGTTTACGGGGGGTCCTTAGCAATCAGCCCCAGCATTTT. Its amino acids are CASSLRGVLSNQPQHF.